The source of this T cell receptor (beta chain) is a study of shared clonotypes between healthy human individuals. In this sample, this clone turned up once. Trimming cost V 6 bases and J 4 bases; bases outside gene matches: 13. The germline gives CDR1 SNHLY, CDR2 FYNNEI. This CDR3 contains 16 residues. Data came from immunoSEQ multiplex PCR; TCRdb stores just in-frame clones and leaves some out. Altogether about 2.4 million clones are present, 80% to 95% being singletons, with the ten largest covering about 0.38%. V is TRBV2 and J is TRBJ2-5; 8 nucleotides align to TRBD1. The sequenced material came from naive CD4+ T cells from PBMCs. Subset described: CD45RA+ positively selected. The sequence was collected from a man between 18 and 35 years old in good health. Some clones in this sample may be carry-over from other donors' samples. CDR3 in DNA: TGTGCCAGCAGCAATAACGGGCAGGGGGCGACAGAGACCCAGTACTTC. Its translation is CASSNNGQGATETQYF.